One sample yielded the 31 T cell receptor beta chains listed below, sequenced in a study of control samples from healthy donors and cancer patients (dated by TCRdb to 2018 to 2020). The protocol used for the library was the immunoSEQ multiplex PCR assay. Drawn from immuneACCESS, this table holds only the in-frame rearrangements with V and J called that TCRdb kept. Clones are partly lost; checked studies trace under half to an unresolved V gene and leave the rest unexplained. The sample yields 95,000 to 150,000 clones; around 89% were counted once. Under 40% of the sample is taken by the ten largest. Sample: blood. The receptors here all came from a man in his fifties or sixties in good health.

This clone was recorded only once. The chain couples TRBV29-1 to TRBJ2-5; 8 positions agree with TRBD1. CDR1 SQVTM and CDR2 ANQGSEA come from the germline V gene. The CDR3 has 15 amino acids. V shed 0 bases, J shed 7 bases, and the junction held 10 bases outside the gene matches. CDR3 DNA: TGCAGCGTTGAAGATACGAGCAGGGGGCGGTTGACCCAGTACTTC. Protein sequence: CSVEDTSRGRLTQYF.

The V call is TRBV19, the J call TRBJ2-5; perhaps TRBD1 as D (5 bases). Trimming shortened V by 6 bases and J by 2 bases, and 19 bases separated the two germline ends. Germline loops: CDR1 LNHDA, CDR2 SQIVND (reference sequence). The CDR3 extends over 16 amino acids. DNA of the CDR3: TGTGCCAGTAGCTCAGACATGACAGTCCCTCAAGAGACCCAGTACTTC. Amino acids: CASSSDMTVPQETQYF.

V and J are TRBV4-1 and TRBJ2-2; 12 nucleotides align to TRBD1. CDR1 is MGHRA and CDR2 is YSYEKL in the germline V gene. J gave up 4 bases and V 4 bases, and 10 bases lay outside the gene matches. This CDR3 region has 18 residues. The CDR3 loop is CASSPLPGTGGITGELFF. In DNA, the CDR3 is TGCGCCAGCAGCCCGTTGCCCGGGACAGGGGGCATCACCGGGGAGCTGTTTTTT.

The chain employs TRBV18 and TRBJ2-1; TRBD1 matches 10 bases. CDR3 length: 15 residues. Trimming removed 5 bases from V and 7 bases from J; junction bases left unmatched: 8. The germline CDR1 and CDR2 sequences are KGHSH and LQKENI. CDR3 nucleotide sequence: TGTGCCAGCTCATCGACAGGGGGCGAGCGGAATGAGCAGTTCTTC. Translating gives CASSSTGGERNEQFF.

This clone has a single count. This chain's CDR3 is CASSRTGGANNEQFF. CDR3 nucleotides: TGTGCCAGCAGCAGGACAGGGGGCGCAAACAATGAGCAGTTCTTC. The genes are TRBV27 and TRBJ2-1; 11 bases agree with TRBD1. V lost 6 bases and J lost 5; bases outside the gene matches: 6. CDR3 length: 15 amino acids. CDR1 is MNHEY and CDR2 is SMNVEV in the germline V gene (reference sequence).

This clone was detected only once. The chain combines TRBV12-5 with TRBJ1-5; D might be TRBD1 (5 bases). V was clipped by 5 bases and J by 0 bases, with 14 bases between them. The CDR3 runs 16 residues. Germline values: CDR1 LGHNT, CDR2 FRNRAP. CDR3 nucleotide sequence: TGTGCTAGTGGTGGGCCCAGGGACTATAGCAATCAGCCCCAGCATTTT. It encodes CASGGPRDYSNQPQHF.

The rearrangement uses TRBV5-1 and TRBJ2-5, with 11 bases fitting TRBD1. V was clipped by 5 bases and J by 5 bases; unmatched bases: 8. CDR1 is SGHRS, CDR2 YFSETQ, per germline. CDR3 length equals 15 residues. This CDR3 reads CASRDGTGGSETQYF. The CDR3 DNA reads as TGCGCCAGCAGGGACGGGACAGGGGGTTCGGAGACCCAGTACTTC.

This clone was observed once. The chain has TRBV10-3 and TRBJ1-1; tentatively, D is TRBD1 (5 bases). V dropped 2 bases and J dropped 1 base, with 14 bases sitting between them. CDR1 is ENHRY and CDR2 is SYGVKD in the germline V gene. The CDR3 is 16 residues long. The CDR3 nucleotides read TGTGCCATCAGTGAGGAAAGGGGTTTAGCGAACACTGAAGCTTTCTTT. Translation: CAISEERGLANTEAFF.

The chain uses TRBV3-1 (or the pseudogene TRBV3-2) and TRBJ2-5; D may be TRBD1 or TRBD2 (5 bases each). From germline, CDR1 is LGHDT and CDR2 YNNKEL (reference sequence). The CDR3 extends over 14 amino acids. The germline V and J ends were trimmed by 4 bases and 1 base, with 10 bases remaining between them. The CDR3 is CASSPTGTQETQYF. The CDR3 DNA follows: TGTGCCAGCAGCCCGACCGGGACCCAAGAGACCCAGTACTTC.

This chain joins TRBV7-2 and TRBJ1-5, with no clear D. Trimming cost V 4 bases and J 6 bases, with 10 bases left between them. This CDR3 region has 13 residues. CDR1 is SGHTA, CDR2 FQGNSA, per germline. Here the CDR3 DNA reads TGTGCCAGCAGCTCAGTAGGGTTTCAGCCCCAGCATTTT. This encodes CASSSVGFQPQHF. Full variable domain (outside the CDR3, taken from reference TRBV7-2 and TRBJ1-5): GAGVSQSPSNKVTEKGKDVELRCDPISGHTALYWYRQSLGQGLEFLIYFQGNSAPDKSGLPSDRFSAERTGGSVSTLTIQRTQQEDSAVYLCASSSVGFQPQHFGDGTRLSIL.

The chain employs TRBV9 and TRBJ2-2, with 11 bases matching TRBD1. This CDR3 has 17 amino acids. The germline CDR1 and CDR2 sequences are SGDLS and YYNGEE. The V and J ends lost 3 bases and 4 bases, in that order; junction bases with no gene match: 8. CDR3 amino acids: CASSGGQGGAFTGELFF. CDR3 nucleotides: TGTGCCAGCAGCGGGGGACAGGGGGGGGCTTTCACCGGGGAGCTGTTTTTT.

The chain links TRBV2 to TRBJ1-5, with D perhaps TRBD1 (6 bases). There are 15 residues in the CDR3. Germline loops: CDR1 SNHLY, CDR2 FYNNEI. Trimming removed 1 base at V and 7 bases at J, with 14 bases between. DNA of the CDR3: TGTGCCAGCAGTGAAGAGGGGGTGGCGGCCCAGCCCCAGCATTTT. Residues: CASSEEGVAAQPQHF.

This clone appeared a few times. The DNA is left out, because the CDR3 cannot be placed on it with certainty; the CDR3 is given as TCRdb lists it. This chain links TRBV12-2 with TRBJ1-6. TRBV12-2 is a recognized pseudogene. Ends included, the CDR3 has 15 residues. CDR3 region: CASRLVGGGNSPLHF.

This clone was picked up a small number of times. V usage is TRBV20-1 and J usage is TRBJ2-3; no clear D. CDR1 DFQATT and CDR2 SNEGSKA come from the germline V gene (reference sequence). V dropped 3 bases and J dropped 1 base, with 8 bases sitting between them. The CDR3 spans 13 residues. The chain's CDR3 is CSASRPGTDTQYF. The CDR3 DNA reads as TGCAGTGCTAGTAGGCCGGGCACAGATACGCAGTATTTT.

The chain combines TRBV28 with TRBJ2-3, with 7 positions matching TRBD2. J was trimmed by 1 base and V by 5 bases; bases with no gene match: 6. Germline-derived CDR1 and CDR2 are MDHEN and SYDVKM. The CDR3 totals 15 residues. The CDR3 DNA reads TGTGCCAGCAGTCAGCGGGGCGTCGGCACAGATACGCAGTATTTT. Protein: CASSQRGVGTDTQYF.

This clone was seen repeatedly, ten times or more. This rearrangement joins TRBV27 to TRBJ2-7; 9 bases line up with TRBD1. Per germline, CDR1 MNHEY and CDR2 SMNVEV (reference sequence). This CDR3 is built from 16 residues. The V and J ends lost 6 bases and 4 bases, in that order; junction bases with no gene match: 13. The CDR3 spells CASSHHRDRGVYEQYF. CDR3 DNA: TGTGCCAGCAGCCACCACCGTGACAGGGGGGTATACGAGCAGTACTTC.

This clone showed up just a few times. The chain employs TRBV27 and TRBJ1-2; TRBD1 matches at 12 bases. Germline-derived CDR1 and CDR2 are MNHEY and SMNVEV (reference sequence). The CDR3 length is 14 residues. The trim removed 10 bases at V and 5 bases at J, leaving 8 bases unmatched. The CDR3 DNA reads as TGTGCCACCGGTCCGGGACAGGGGGCATATGGCTACACCTTC. Residues: CATGPGQGAYGYTF.

The rearrangement joins TRBV18 to TRBJ1-1, with a possible D match to TRBD1 (5 bases). The V end lost 2 bases, the J end lost 4 bases, and 14 bases lay between the germline ends. Germline CDR1 KGHSH, CDR2 LQKENI. The CDR3 spans 15 residues. CDR3 sequence (DNA): TGTGCCAGCTCACCAACGGGCAGGGCGGGCACTGAAGCTTTCTTT. It yields the protein CASSPTGRAGTEAFF.

This clone was seen just once. V usage is TRBV7-9 and J usage is TRBJ1-2; D perhaps matches TRBD1 (5 bases). With 2 bases removed from V and 5 bases from J, the gap between germline ends came to 15 bases. This CDR3 has 15 amino acids. Germline values: CDR1 SEHNR, CDR2 FQNEAQ (reference sequence). The CDR3 protein is CASSLFNGHSYGYTF. In nucleotides, the CDR3 is TGTGCCAGCAGCTTATTTAATGGACACTCGTATGGCTACACCTTC. Full variable domain (outside the CDR3, taken from reference TRBV7-9 and TRBJ1-2): DTGVSQNPRHKITKRGQNVTFRCDPISEHNRLYWYRQTLGQGPEFLTYFQNEAQLEKSRLLSDRFSAERPKGSFSTLEIQRTEQGDSAMYLCASSLFNGHSYGYTFGSGTRLTVV.

The chain is built from TRBV27 and TRBJ2-7; D is perhaps TRBD1 (5 bases). The CDR3 length is 14 residues. Germline CDR1 is MNHEY and CDR2 is SMNVEV (reference sequence). The V end was cut by 3 bases, the J end by 3 bases, with 12 bases between. In DNA, the CDR3 is TGTGCCAGCAGTTTGAAAGGGGCGAACTACGAGCAGTACTTC. Its translation is CASSLKGANYEQYF.

V usage is TRBV5-6 and J usage is TRBJ1-1, with D perhaps matching TRBD1 (5 bases). V was trimmed by 3 bases and J by 0 bases, leaving 9 bases between them. The germline V gene has CDR1 SGHDT and CDR2 YYEEEE. This CDR3 comprises 14 residues. The CDR3 nucleotides are TGTGCCAGCAGCTGGGGCAATTTGAACACTGAAGCTTTCTTT. Translation: CASSWGNLNTEAFF.

The rearrangement uses TRBV3-1 (or the pseudogene TRBV3-2) and TRBJ1-2; no clear D. The CDR3 totals 13 residues. Germline loops: CDR1 LGHDT, CDR2 YNNKEL (reference sequence). The V gene lost 0 bases and the J gene lost 2 bases, with 4 bases spanning the gap. CDR3 DNA sequence: TGTGCCAGCAGCCAAGAGGGCAACTATGGCTACACCTTC. Translated: CASSQEGNYGYTF.

The chain joins TRBV5-1 to TRBJ2-7, with D possibly TRBD1 on 6 matching bases. Germline V gene data show CDR1 as SGHRS and CDR2 as YFSETQ. V was trimmed by 0 bases and J by 5 bases, leaving 15 bases between them. The CDR3 loop spans 15 amino acids. The CDR3 nucleotides are TGCGCCAGCAGCTTGGCCGGGGCAGGGGTGAACGAGCAGTACTTC. Its translation: CASSLAGAGVNEQYF.

The table lists this clone with a count of one. V gene TRBV28 combines with J gene TRBJ1-3; D is uncertain. This CDR3 spans 13 amino acids. The germline V and J ends were trimmed by 4 bases and 9 bases, with 13 bases remaining between them. Germline loops: CDR1 MDHEN, CDR2 SYDVKM. CDR3 nucleotides: TGTGCCAGCAGTTCCGCCTCGGTTATCACCATATATTTT. It is translated as CASSSASVITIYF.

This clone was seen a single time. V and J are TRBV19 and TRBJ2-1; tentatively, D is TRBD2 (6 bases). V lost 5 bases and J 8 bases, leaving 10 bases between the germline ends. Germline loops: CDR1 LNHDA, CDR2 SQIVND (reference sequence). The CDR3 contains 12 residues. The chain's CDR3 is CASSPGVHEQFF. The CDR3 DNA reads as TGTGCCAGTAGTCCGGGAGTTCATGAGCAGTTCTTC.

The rearrangement joins TRBV5-5 to TRBJ1-5; D gene ambiguous. The V end was cut by 2 bases, the J end by 0 bases, with 9 bases between. Germline CDR1 and CDR2: SGHKS and YYEKEE (reference sequence). This CDR3 has 15 residues. CDR3 DNA: TGTGCCAGCAGCTTAAGCCCTTATAGCAATCAGCCCCAGCATTTT. It translates to CASSLSPYSNQPQHF.

In this sample, this clone turned up a few times. The V and J genes are TRBV15 and TRBJ1-5, with D possibly matching TRBD1 (6 bases). Between the trimmed V and J ends, which lost 1 base and 1 base, there was a span of 17 bases. CDR1 is LNHNV, CDR2 YYDKDF, per germline (reference sequence). The length of the CDR3 is 18 residues. The DNA for the CDR3 is TGTGCCACCAGCAGAGCCCGACGGGGGCCGTGGAGCAATCAGCCCCAGCATTTT. It codes for CATSRARRGPWSNQPQHF.

CDR3 protein: CASSQDERVHYGYTF. The CDR3 nucleotides read TGCGCCAGCAGCCAAGATGAGCGGGTTCACTATGGCTACACCTTC. The rearrangement joins TRBV4-1 to TRBJ1-2; D is unresolved. This CDR3 is built from 15 residues. V was cut by 0 bases and J by 3 bases, with 11 bases left in between. From germline, CDR1 is MGHRA and CDR2 YSYEKL.

The chain combines TRBV5-1 with TRBJ1-1; no clear D. The CDR3 has 13 amino acids. Germline assignment: CDR1 SGHRS and CDR2 YFSETQ. Trimming took off 4 bases at V and 0 bases at J, with 7 bases between the two ends. The CDR3 reads CASSARMNTEAFF. For the CDR3, the DNA is TGCGCCAGCAGCGCCCGGATGAACACTGAAGCTTTCTTT.

This chain uses TRBV9 with TRBJ2-7; no definite D call. Trimming took 0 bases from V and 2 from J, leaving 9 bases between them. Germline CDR1 is SGDLS and CDR2 is YYNGEE. The CDR3 length is 14 residues. The CDR3 DNA sequence: TGTGCCAGCAGCGTAGGTCAGGCTACCTACGAGCAGTACTTC. Translated, it gives CASSVGQATYEQYF.

This chain links TRBV7-9 with TRBJ2-3; D is perhaps TRBD1 (7 bases). V was shortened by 1 base and J by 6 bases, with 14 bases between the two germline ends. The CDR3 is made up of 15 amino acids. CDR1 and CDR2 from the germline V gene are SEHNR and FQNEAQ (reference sequence). The CDR3 sequence: CASSLVGSGGDTQYF. In DNA, the CDR3 is TGTGCCAGCAGCTTAGTAGGGTCAGGGGGGGATACGCAGTATTTT.